This is a list of T cell receptor beta chains from one sample in a study of regulatory T cells in long-lasting Graves disease. MiXCR, run by TCRdb on the multiplex PCR reads, gives a single entry per CDR3 protein. Altogether about 220,000 distinct CDR3 sequences are present, around 19% being singletons, with the ten largest covering over 9.5%. This same sample was also part of a study on T cells in Graves' hyperthyroidism and ophthalmopathy.

The sequenced sample was peripheral blood mononuclear cells (PBMCs), obtained at new diagnosis, from a patient treated with antithyroid drugs. The receptors stem from a woman younger than 45 with Graves disease. Both conserved end residues are trimmed from each CDR3. Not all rows give a size; the values are once, few, many and, for expanded clones, a class.

j_call v_call clone_size cdr3_aa
TRBJ1-6 TRBV18 - ASSPDRGGYNSPLH
TRBJ1-2 TRBV28 many ASSSRRDGYT
TRBJ1-2 TRBV2 many ASSEGGGLGYT
TRBJ2-3 TRBV2 many ASTLGLAGGYTDTQY
TRBJ1-1 TRBV5-1 few ASSFDRSYMNTETF
TRBJ2-3 TRBV4-1 many ASSQEERGGITDTQY
TRBJ1-5 TRBV7-9 many ASSSGQGGPYHQH
TRBJ1-2 TRBV7-2 many ASSLNSANYGYT
TRBJ1-2 TRBV20-1 many SAIVPGGYT
TRBJ2-3 TRBV7-9 - ASSPGLAGGADTQY
TRBJ2-1 TRBV5-6 many ASSPTGTSGTYNEQF
TRBJ2-1 TRBV19 - ASSMSVSYNEQF
TRBJ1-1 TRBV2 many ASTFDRVNTEAF
TRBJ1-5 TRBV10-3 many AISEGGRQH
TRBJ1-2 TRBV29-1 - SVESGNYGYT
TRBJ2-5 TRBV20-1 - SARAPTGGETQY
TRBJ2-7 TRBV20-1 many SAQPQGGEQY
TRBJ2-1 TRBV30 many AWSVLFRVNEQF
TRBJ1-1 TRBV2 many ASIPRHLNTEAF
TRBJ1-2 TRBV2 many ASSGRTGAIVSYT
TRBJ2-3 TRBV28 many ASSWDYLSTDTQY
TRBJ2-3 TRBV2 many ASSVRDSTDTQY
TRBJ1-2 TRBV10-3 many AISEDLTPASANYGYT
TRBJ1-1 TRBV7-9 many ASSFPTGWNTEAF
TRBJ1-2 TRBV6-2/TRBV6-3 many ASSYSSWAGMITDYGYT
TRBJ1-1 TRBV7-9 - ASSWGQTNTEAF
TRBJ2-7 TRBV5-4 - ASSFGVALSYEQY
TRBJ2-3 TRBV20-1 many SAREAPGTQY
TRBJ2-7 TRBV6-1 - ASGKTTGGLLNEQY
TRBJ1-3 TRBV11-3 few ASSLTRTGAGNTIY
TRBJ1-1 TRBV11-2 once ASSLGLVGGTEAF
TRBJ1-1 TRBV27 - ASSSSREPEAF
TRBJ2-2 TRBV30 - AWGGTAGAGTGELF
TRBJ2-7 TRBV20-1 many SARDTVAVSYEQY
TRBJ2-1 TRBV10-3 many AISEMTLGNNEQF
TRBJ1-2 TRBV3-1 many ASSRLSRGTYGYT
TRBJ2-7 TRBV5-8 - ASRGVDRMSSYEQY
TRBJ2-3 TRBV20-1 many SAVPGLARGTQY
TRBJ2-2 TRBV5-1 many ASSWTGELSPTGELF
TRBJ2-5 TRBV19 many ASSISNGGRRLGETQY
TRBJ1-4 TRBV9 many ASSVGTDNEKLF
TRBJ1-2 TRBV19 - ASRPRDRVVRGYT
TRBJ1-3 TRBV28 - ASSLVRTGGNTIY
TRBJ2-3 TRBV7-3 many ASSLRGGGYTDTQY
TRBJ1-4 TRBV29-1 - SVPEGGEKLF
TRBJ1-1 TRBV11-3 many ASSPGTGHTEAF
TRBJ1-5 TRBV12-3/TRBV12-4 many ASWGGYSNQPQH
TRBJ2-7 TRBV20-1 many SVRDSSYEQY
TRBJ2-1 TRBV7-7 - AVGGSGQGIPYNEQF
TRBJ1-1 TRBV6-2/TRBV6-3 many ASSYRGSNTEAF
TRBJ2-1 TRBV14 many ASSQGERSYNEQF
TRBJ1-1 TRBV12-3/TRBV12-4 many ASSLSRGTEAF
TRBJ1-1 TRBV6-4 many ASSQTGVETEAF
TRBJ2-2 TRBV5-1 many ASSLAGAYTGELF